This is a list of T cell receptor beta chains from one sample in a study of control samples from healthy donors and cancer patients. Sequenced by immunoSEQ multiplex PCR; TCRdb stores in-frame clones only, minus some. This sample yields 90,000 to 100,000 clones, of which 79% are seen a single time; 10% belongs to the top ten. Sequencing input: blood. The source of these receptors is a woman in her thirties in good health. The CDR3 runs from the conserved cysteine through the conserved F or W. The D gene is left open where the match is weak. A clone size is listed for some rows: how often the clone was seen (once, few, many), or a class if it is expanded.

>TRBJ1-3|-|-|TRBV10-3
CAMSQNTIYF
TGTGCCATGAGCCAAAACACCATATATTTT
>TRBJ1-6|TRBD1|-|TRBV5-1
CASSVGQGAESPLHF
TGCGCCAGCAGCGTGGGACAGGGGGCGGAATCACCCCTCCACTTT
>TRBJ2-2|TRBD1|-|TRBV6-6
CASSPGTGAGTGELFF
TGTGCCAGCAGTCCGGGGACAGGGGCGGGCACCGGGGAGCTGTTTTTT
>TRBJ1-1|-|few|TRBV18
CASSPGGNGNTEAFF
TGTGCCAGCTCACCTGGGGGGAATGGGAACACTGAAGCTTTCTTT
>TRBJ1-2|-|-|TRBV19
CASSITSNYGYTF
TGTGCCAGTAGTATCACTTCTAACTATGGCTACACCTTC
>TRBJ2-3|TRBD2|-|TRBV30
CAWSVTPLAGSTDTQYF
TGTGCCTGGAGTGTAACCCCCCTAGCGGGGTCCACAGATACGCAGTATTTT
>TRBJ1-5|-|-|TRBV5-6
CASSLYRGQQNQPQHF
TGTGCCAGCAGCTTGTACCGCGGACAGCAGAATCAGCCCCAGCATTTT
>TRBJ2-5|-|-|TRBV15
CATSRDSGETQYF
TGTGCCACCAGCAGAGATTCGGGAGAGACCCAGTACTTC
>TRBJ2-1|-|-|TRBV18
CASSPGAPGGNEQFF
TGTGCCAGCTCACCAGGGGCCCCGGGCGGCAATGAGCAGTTCTTC
>TRBJ2-3|-|-|TRBV4-3
CASSQQGASGGITDTQYF
TGCGCCAGCAGCCAGCAGGGGGCCAGCGGGGGGATCACAGATACGCAGTATTTT
>TRBJ1-5|TRBD1|few|TRBV19
CASGTGNQPQHF
TGTGCCAGTGGGACAGGCAATCAGCCCCAGCATTTT
>TRBJ2-5|TRBD2|-|TRBV19
CARAGGVQETQYF
TGTGCCAGAGCGGGGGGGGTACAAGAGACCCAGTACTTC
>TRBJ1-2|-|-|TRBV10-3
CAITPYIDYGYTF
TGTGCCATCACGCCCTATATAGATTATGGCTACACCTTC
>TRBJ1-2|-|-|TRBV5-1
CASSPQPTTVQGGYTF
TGCGCCAGCAGCCCCCAACCCACAACAGTCCAGGGGGGCTACACCTTC
>TRBJ2-5|TRBD2|-|TRBV10-3
CAISWLAEETQYF
TGTGCCATCAGTTGGCTAGCGGAAGAGACCCAGTACTTC
>TRBJ2-2|-|-|TRBV12-5
CASGLPNPSNTGELFF
TGTGCTAGTGGTTTGCCGAACCCGTCGAACACCGGGGAGCTGTTTTTT
>TRBJ2-7|-|-|TRBV19
CASSDGSRAAEQYF
TGTGCCAGTTCGGACGGATCTAGGGCCGCGGAGCAGTACTTC
>TRBJ1-2|TRBD1|once|TRBV29-1
CSVAGGAGGYTF
TGCAGCGTTGCAGGGGGCGCAGGTGGCTACACCTTC
>TRBJ1-6|-|-|TRBV19
CASHYTSRQHSYNSPLHF
TGTGCCAGCCACTACACGAGTCGACAGCACTCCTATAATTCACCCCTCCACTTT
>TRBJ1-1|-|once|TRBV18
CASSPGQNTEAFF
TGTGCCAGCTCACCTGGGCAGAACACTGAAGCTTTCTTT
>TRBJ1-6|-|-|TRBV12-5
CASGLVRGSSYNSPLHF
TGTGCTAGTGGTTTGGTACGGGGATCCTCCTATAATTCACCCCTCCACTTT
>TRBJ1-6|TRBD1|few|TRBV12-3/TRBV12-4
CASSSRQGSALHF
TGTGCCAGCAGTTCGAGACAGGGGTCGGCCCTCCACTTT
>TRBJ2-2|TRBD1|-|TRBV4-3
CASSEENRGTGELFF
TGCGCCAGCAGCGAAGAGAACAGGGGTACCGGGGAGCTGTTTTTT
>TRBJ2-7|TRBD2|-|TRBV2
CASIKRGAEQYF
TGTGCCAGCATTAAGCGGGGGGCCGAGCAGTACTTC
>TRBJ2-5|TRBD2|-|TRBV18
CASSPGGLETQYF
TGTGCCAGCTCACCGGGAGGGCTTGAGACCCAGTACTTC
>TRBJ2-7|-|once|TRBV5-6
CASSDRYEQYF
TGTGCCAGCAGCGATCGATACGAGCAGTACTTC
>TRBJ2-7|TRBD1|once|TRBV24-1
CATSGSDRVDEQYF
TGTGCCACCAGTGGGAGTGACAGGGTCGACGAGCAGTACTTC
>TRBJ2-1|-|-|TRBV29-1
CSVRNEEQFF
TGCAGCGTCCGGAACGAGGAGCAGTTCTTC
>TRBJ1-1|-|-|TRBV19
CASTEWGANTEAFF
TGTGCCAGTACCGAATGGGGGGCGAACACTGAAGCTTTCTTT
>TRBJ2-3|-|-|TRBV14
CASKGLNTDTQYF
TGTGCCAGCAAGGGTCTGAACACAGATACGCAGTATTTT